Listed below are T cell receptor beta chains from one sample, sequenced in a study of response to subunit inactivated influenza vaccine. In TCRdb, the RT-PCR reads were re-called with MiXCR into one record per CDR3 protein. This table has around 250,000 distinct CDR3 sequences, 9% to 15% appearing once. The source material was non-naive T cells sorted from PBMCs, sampled roughly 2 weeks before vaccination. These TCRs come from a man between 50 and 59 years old who received an inactivated influenza vaccine. Each CDR3 is given with its conserved first and last residue. A D gene is named only where the DNA matches it firmly. The listing skips clone size in some rows; elsewhere it reads once, few, many or a size class.

CDR3 protein: CASSQTGMDGYTF
CDR3 DNA: TGTGCCAGCAGCCAGACAGGGATGGACGGCTACACCTTC
clone size: many
J gene: TRBJ1-2
D gene: TRBD1
V gene: TRBV3-1

CDR3 protein: CAIRPSTDTQYF
CDR3 DNA: TGTGCCATCAGGCCGAGCACAGATACGCAGTATTTT
clone size: few
J gene: TRBJ2-3
D gene: -
V gene: TRBV10-3

CDR3 protein: CASTRVDRFVYGYTF
CDR3 DNA: TGTGCCAGCACCCGAGTGGACCGGTTTGTCTATGGCTACACCTTC
clone size: many
J gene: TRBJ1-2
D gene: -
V gene: TRBV12-3/TRBV12-4

CDR3 protein: CSARDGGQPQHF
CDR3 DNA: TGCAGTGCTAGAGATGGGGGTCAGCCCCAGCATTTT
clone size: -
J gene: TRBJ1-5
D gene: -
V gene: TRBV20-1

CDR3 protein: CASSFRDGRSETQYF
CDR3 DNA: TGTGCCAGCAGCTTTCGAGACGGCCGGTCGGAGACCCAGTACTTC
clone size: -
J gene: TRBJ2-5
D gene: -
V gene: TRBV5-5

CDR3 protein: CASSTLGWGHYNEQFF
CDR3 DNA: TGTGCCAGCAGCACCCTTGGGTGGGGCCACTACAATGAGCAGTTCTTC
clone size: -
J gene: TRBJ2-1
D gene: -
V gene: TRBV7-8

CDR3 protein: CASSQEWDEDYEQYF
CDR3 DNA: TGCGCCAGCAGCCAAGAATGGGACGAAGATTACGAGCAGTACTTC
clone size: many
J gene: TRBJ2-7
D gene: -
V gene: TRBV4-1

CDR3 protein: CSARATGTRGEKLFF
CDR3 DNA: TGCAGTGCTAGAGCCACCGGGACCCGGGGTGAAAAACTGTTTTTT
clone size: -
J gene: TRBJ1-4
D gene: -
V gene: TRBV20-1

CDR3 protein: CASSELPRNTEAFF
CDR3 DNA: TGTGCCAGCAGTGAACTTCCAAGGAACACTGAAGCTTTCTTT
clone size: many
J gene: TRBJ1-1
D gene: -
V gene: TRBV6-1

CDR3 protein: CASSLEGTANTEAFF
CDR3 DNA: TGTGCCAGCAGCTTAGAAGGGACAGCGAACACTGAAGCTTTCTTT
clone size: many
J gene: TRBJ1-1
D gene: TRBD1
V gene: TRBV7-2

CDR3 protein: CASTGPGSAYEQYF
CDR3 DNA: TGTGCCAGCACCGGTCCAGGTTCCGCCTACGAGCAGTACTTC
clone size: -
J gene: TRBJ2-7
D gene: -
V gene: TRBV28

CDR3 protein: CASSQGFRRLFGYTF
CDR3 DNA: TGTGCCAGCAGCCAAGGATTCCGGAGATTGTTTGGCTACACCTTC
clone size: few
J gene: TRBJ1-2
D gene: -
V gene: TRBV14

CDR3 protein: CASSVDSRVEAFF
CDR3 DNA: TGCGCCAGCAGTGTTGACAGCCGAGTCGAAGCTTTCTTT
clone size: -
J gene: TRBJ1-1
D gene: -
V gene: TRBV10-1

CDR3 protein: CASSLENTGSEKLFF
CDR3 DNA: TGCGCCAGCAGCTTGGAGAATACCGGGAGTGAAAAACTGTTTTTT
clone size: few
J gene: TRBJ1-4
D gene: -
V gene: TRBV5-1

CDR3 protein: CASSLFPFTYGYTF
CDR3 DNA: TGTGCCAGCAGTCTCTTCCCATTTACCTATGGCTACACCTTC
clone size: few
J gene: TRBJ1-2
D gene: -
V gene: TRBV28

CDR3 protein: CSARTALADTGELFF
CDR3 DNA: TGCAGTGCTAGAACGGCCCTAGCGGACACCGGGGAGCTGTTTTTT
clone size: few
J gene: TRBJ2-2
D gene: TRBD2
V gene: TRBV20-1

CDR3 protein: CATRDSVHYNEQFF
CDR3 DNA: TGTGCCACCCGAGACAGTGTTCACTACAATGAGCAGTTCTTC
clone size: few
J gene: TRBJ2-1
D gene: -
V gene: TRBV24-1

CDR3 protein: CASSLHPGGGYTF
CDR3 DNA: TGTGCCAGCAGCCTTCACCCCGGGGGTGGCTACACCTTC
clone size: -
J gene: TRBJ1-2
D gene: -
V gene: TRBV7-2

CDR3 protein: CASSQNLRGLGADTQYF
CDR3 DNA: TGTGCCAGCAGTCAAAACCTCAGGGGGCTCGGGGCAGATACGCAGTATTTT
clone size: -
J gene: TRBJ2-3
D gene: TRBD1
V gene: TRBV12-3/TRBV12-4

CDR3 protein: CASSVGNSGGDTQYF
CDR3 DNA: TGTGCCAGCAGCGTAGGTAATAGCGGGGGAGATACGCAGTATTTT
clone size: -
J gene: TRBJ2-3
D gene: TRBD2
V gene: TRBV9

CDR3 protein: CASSTDRSSGNTIYF
CDR3 DNA: TGTGCCAGCAGCACAGACCGCAGCTCTGGAAACACCATATATTTT
clone size: few
J gene: TRBJ1-3
D gene: -
V gene: TRBV2

CDR3 protein: CSVERAPWDEQFF
CDR3 DNA: TGCAGCGTTGAGCGGGCCCCTTGGGATGAGCAGTTCTTC
clone size: hyperexpanded
J gene: TRBJ2-1
D gene: -
V gene: TRBV29-1

CDR3 protein: CASSPWSYNEQFF
CDR3 DNA: TGTGCCAGCAGCCCCTGGTCGTACAATGAGCAGTTCTTC
clone size: few
J gene: TRBJ2-1
D gene: -
V gene: TRBV12-3/TRBV12-4

CDR3 protein: CASSMGPGGWSDQPQHF
CDR3 DNA: TGTGCCAGTAGTATGGGCCCAGGGGGCTGGAGCGATCAGCCCCAGCATTTT
clone size: -
J gene: TRBJ1-5
D gene: TRBD1
V gene: TRBV19

CDR3 protein: CASSLERALNTEAFF
CDR3 DNA: TGTGCCAGCAGTTTAGAGAGGGCTTTGAACACTGAAGCTTTCTTT
clone size: many
J gene: TRBJ1-1
D gene: -
V gene: TRBV12-3/TRBV12-4

CDR3 protein: CASSSRVPPEQFF
CDR3 DNA: TGTGCCAGCAGCTCCCGCGTCCCACCAGAGCAGTTCTTC
clone size: few
J gene: TRBJ2-1
D gene: -
V gene: TRBV7-2

CDR3 protein: CASSPGQKNYGYTF
CDR3 DNA: TGTGCCAGCAGCCCGGGACAGAAGAACTATGGCTACACCTTC
clone size: -
J gene: TRBJ1-2
D gene: TRBD1
V gene: TRBV28

CDR3 protein: CSATRLGSAHNEQFF
CDR3 DNA: TGCAGTGCCACTAGACTGGGCTCTGCCCACAATGAGCAGTTCTTC
clone size: many
J gene: TRBJ2-1
D gene: -
V gene: TRBV20-1

CDR3 protein: CAAKSGGSTGELFF
CDR3 DNA: TGTGCCGCCAAATCGGGGGGAAGCACCGGGGAGCTGTTTTTT
clone size: -
J gene: TRBJ2-2
D gene: TRBD2
V gene: TRBV27

CDR3 protein: CASSLPDRTEAFF
CDR3 DNA: TGTGCCAGCAGCCTACCTGATCGCACTGAAGCTTTCTTT
clone size: few
J gene: TRBJ1-1
D gene: -
V gene: TRBV4-2

CDR3 protein: CASSQPDRDYGYTF
CDR3 DNA: TGTGCCAGCAGCCAACCCGACAGGGACTATGGCTACACCTTC
clone size: many
J gene: TRBJ1-2
D gene: TRBD1
V gene: TRBV28

CDR3 protein: CSARAEGFKGYTF
CDR3 DNA: TGCAGTGCTAGAGCGGAGGGTTTCAAAGGCTACACCTTC
clone size: few
J gene: TRBJ1-2
D gene: -
V gene: TRBV20-1

CDR3 protein: CATSRDVATNYGYTF
CDR3 DNA: TGTGCCACCAGCAGAGATGTTGCTACTAACTATGGCTACACCTTC
clone size: few
J gene: TRBJ1-2
D gene: -
V gene: TRBV15

CDR3 protein: CASSLGQNYGYTF
CDR3 DNA: TGTGCCAGCAGTTTGGGACAGAACTATGGCTACACCTTC
clone size: many
J gene: TRBJ1-2
D gene: TRBD1
V gene: TRBV6-5

CDR3 protein: CASSQSYRGTEAFF
CDR3 DNA: TGTGCCAGCAGCCAATCCTACAGGGGCACTGAAGCTTTCTTT
clone size: few
J gene: TRBJ1-1
D gene: TRBD1
V gene: TRBV3-1

CDR3 protein: CASSAVGRANTGELFF
CDR3 DNA: TGCGCCAGCAGCGCGGTGGGCAGGGCGAACACCGGGGAGCTGTTTTTT
clone size: few
J gene: TRBJ2-2
D gene: -
V gene: TRBV5-1

CDR3 protein: CASSPDASGSDYEQYF
CDR3 DNA: TGTGCCAGCAGCCCAGACGCCAGCGGGAGTGACTACGAGCAGTACTTC
clone size: -
J gene: TRBJ2-7
D gene: TRBD2
V gene: TRBV7-8

CDR3 protein: CASSRTSGVETQYF
CDR3 DNA: TGTGCCAGTTCACGGACTAGCGGAGTAGAGACCCAGTACTTC
clone size: few
J gene: TRBJ2-5
D gene: TRBD2
V gene: TRBV25-1

CDR3 protein: CSARRLAASQYNEQFF
CDR3 DNA: TGCAGTGCTAGGCGGCTAGCGGCTTCGCAATACAATGAGCAGTTCTTC
clone size: few
J gene: TRBJ2-1
D gene: TRBD2
V gene: TRBV20-1

CDR3 protein: CASSLSPGTGEDNEQFF
CDR3 DNA: TGCGCCAGCAGCCTTTCCCCGGGGACAGGCGAGGATAATGAGCAGTTCTTC
clone size: -
J gene: TRBJ2-1
D gene: TRBD1
V gene: TRBV4-1

CDR3 protein: CASSRTLDYEQYF
CDR3 DNA: TGTGCCAGCAGTCGGACGCTGGACTACGAGCAGTACTTC
clone size: -
J gene: TRBJ2-7
D gene: -
V gene: TRBV6-2/TRBV6-3

CDR3 protein: CASSFARDRGFNYGYTF
CDR3 DNA: TGTGCCAGCAGTTTCGCGAGGGACAGGGGATTCAACTATGGCTACACCTTC
clone size: many
J gene: TRBJ1-2
D gene: TRBD1
V gene: TRBV28

CDR3 protein: CASSRGTGIDEQYF
CDR3 DNA: TGTGCCAGCTCACGAGGGACAGGGATCGACGAGCAGTACTTC
clone size: -
J gene: TRBJ2-7
D gene: TRBD1
V gene: TRBV18

CDR3 protein: CASSRDQGAWKDIQYF
CDR3 DNA: TGTGCCAGTAGTAGAGATCAGGGGGCTTGGAAAGACATTCAGTACTTC
clone size: -
J gene: TRBJ2-4
D gene: TRBD1
V gene: TRBV19

CDR3 protein: CASSSGTSLAYNEQFF
CDR3 DNA: TGTGCCAGCAGTTCCGGGACTAGCCTAGCCTACAATGAGCAGTTCTTC
clone size: many
J gene: TRBJ2-1
D gene: TRBD2
V gene: TRBV6-2/TRBV6-3

CDR3 protein: CASSLWIVTGELFF
CDR3 DNA: TGTGCCAGCAGCTTATGGATCGTCACCGGGGAGCTGTTTTTT
clone size: -
J gene: TRBJ2-2
D gene: -
V gene: TRBV7-2

CDR3 protein: CASSYRRTATDTQYF
CDR3 DNA: TGTGCCAGCAGTTACCGACGGACAGCCACAGATACGCAGTATTTT
clone size: many
J gene: TRBJ2-3
D gene: -
V gene: TRBV6-2/TRBV6-3

CDR3 protein: CASSQQSSGANVLTF
CDR3 DNA: TGCGCCAGCAGCCAACAGAGCTCTGGGGCCAACGTCCTGACTTTC
clone size: -
J gene: TRBJ2-6
D gene: -
V gene: TRBV4-1

CDR3 protein: CASSDNRASSGNTIYF
CDR3 DNA: TGTGCCAGCAGCGACAACAGGGCCAGCTCTGGAAACACCATATATTTT
clone size: -
J gene: TRBJ1-3
D gene: -
V gene: TRBV9

CDR3 protein: CASSVRGESYNEQFF
CDR3 DNA: TGTGCCAGCAGCGTGAGAGGTGAGTCCTACAATGAGCAGTTCTTC
clone size: few
J gene: TRBJ2-1
D gene: -
V gene: TRBV9

CDR3 protein: CASSAAGTGLSYGYTF
CDR3 DNA: TGTGCCAGCAGTGCCGCCGGGACAGGTCTTTCCTATGGCTACACCTTC
clone size: few
J gene: TRBJ1-2
D gene: TRBD1
V gene: TRBV27

CDR3 protein: CASSPTTGTGGGNTGELFF
CDR3 DNA: TGTGCCAGCAGCCCAACTACAGGGACAGGGGGCGGGAACACCGGGGAGCTGTTTTTT
clone size: -
J gene: TRBJ2-2
D gene: TRBD1
V gene: TRBV4-2

CDR3 protein: CASSQEGGVIGELFF
CDR3 DNA: TGTGCCAGCAGCCAAGAAGGCGGGGTGATCGGGGAGCTGTTTTTT
clone size: -
J gene: TRBJ2-2
D gene: -
V gene: TRBV4-2

CDR3 protein: CASRLAQGAPSSYNSPLHF
CDR3 DNA: TGTGCCAGCAGGCTGGCGCAGGGCGCACCGAGCTCCTATAATTCACCCCTCCACTTT
clone size: -
J gene: TRBJ1-6
D gene: -
V gene: TRBV2

CDR3 protein: CASSLSLDTQYF
CDR3 DNA: TGTGCCAGCAGCTTATCCCTTGATACGCAGTATTTT
clone size: many
J gene: TRBJ2-3
D gene: -
V gene: TRBV7-9

CDR3 protein: CASSPGAREQYF
CDR3 DNA: TGTGCCAGCAGCCCCGGGGCCAGGGAGCAGTACTTC
clone size: few
J gene: TRBJ2-7
D gene: -
V gene: TRBV7-2

CDR3 protein: CSVEGLAGNEQYF
CDR3 DNA: TGCAGCGTCGAGGGACTAGCGGGAAACGAGCAGTACTTC
clone size: few
J gene: TRBJ2-7
D gene: TRBD2
V gene: TRBV29-1

CDR3 protein: CASSLSGQIHNEQFF
CDR3 DNA: TGCGCCAGCAGCTTGAGCGGACAGATCCACAATGAGCAGTTCTTC
clone size: many
J gene: TRBJ2-1
D gene: -
V gene: TRBV5-1

CDR3 protein: CASSIGTGPGKETQYF
CDR3 DNA: TGTGCCAGCAGTATAGGGACAGGACCAGGGAAAGAGACCCAGTACTTC
clone size: few
J gene: TRBJ2-5
D gene: TRBD1
V gene: TRBV28

CDR3 protein: CASSLGAGDYNEQFF
CDR3 DNA: TGTGCCAGCAGCTTGGGAGCGGGAGACTACAATGAGCAGTTCTTC
clone size: -
J gene: TRBJ2-1
D gene: TRBD2
V gene: TRBV5-5